This record covers a single T cell receptor beta chain. What it recognizes is unknown. Its ends do not fully match the called genes, so a read error is possible. The data were obtained in a study of identical twins' blood T cells. Study-level results: Twin repertoire similarity may partly reflect shared environment.

One entry per CDR3 protein, called by TCRdb with MiXCR from the 5' RACE reads. This sample has 350,000 to 400,000 distinct CDR3 sequences, with roughly 30% found just once. The CDR3 has 13 amino acids. Germline values: CDR1 DFQATT, CDR2 SNEGSKA (reference sequence). The source material was PBMCs. The TCR originated in a woman between 18 and 50 years old in good health. The chain combines TRBV20-1 with TRBJ2-1, with no clear D. The CDR3 coding sequence is TGCAGTGCCAGAGACGGACGATACAATGAGCAGTTCTTC. Translation: CSARDGRYNEQFF.